The following is a T cell receptor beta chain sequence with its context. The sample is drawn from a study of blood T cell repertoires in COVID-19. Study-level background: Italy, Spain and the United States were the sources of the convalescent and acute COVID-19 samples. T cells, B-cell-depleted T cells, or PBMCs provided the cDNA or gDNA that served as material.

V was pared by 2 bases and J by 2 bases, with 9 bases between. This CDR3 contains 14 residues. The germline gives CDR1 LNHDA, CDR2 SQIVND (reference sequence). The data were produced by immunoSEQ multiplex PCR, yet TCRdb's version contains in-frame clones alone and is incomplete. The profile shows 140,000 or so clones, about 87% of them singletons. The clonotype comes from a woman between 50 and 59 years old with acute or convalescent COVID-19. This chain connects TRBV19 to TRBJ2-5; D not certain. The specimen sequenced was peripheral blood. CDR3 protein: CASSISQIQETQYF. In DNA, the CDR3 is TGTGCCAGTAGTATATCCCAGATTCAAGAGACCCAGTACTTC.